A selection of T cell receptor beta chains follows, all from one sample in a study of T-cell memory formation after mild COVID-19. TCRdb called the 5' RACE reads again in MiXCR, with one record for every CDR3 protein. The repertoire holds hundreds of thousands of distinct CDR3 sequences, about 22% seen once, with about 8.7% in the top ten. Sequenced: PBMCs or a T cell subset sorted from them (not recorded which). The receptors derive from an adult woman who had mild COVID-19 (a few samples of this study predate the infection). Cell type and time point are not known. Both conserved end residues are part of each CDR3. A D gene is named only where the DNA matches it firmly. The size of a clone is reported for some rows only, either as once, few or many, or as a class for expanded clones.

D,J,size,V,DNA,CDR3
NA,TRBJ1-2,few,TRBV15,TGTGCCACCAGCAGAGAGAGAGGGGGGTCTCATGAATATGGCTACACCTTC,CATSRERGGSHEYGYTF
NA,TRBJ1-1,few,TRBV12-3/TRBV12-4,TGTGCCAGCAGCCCGGGGACAACTAAGGGTGAAGCTTTCTTT,CASSPGTTKGEAFF
TRBD1,TRBJ2-3,many,TRBV24-1,TGTGCCACCAGTGATTTGCAGGGACAGGGGGGAGATACGCAGTATTTT,CATSDLQGQGGDTQYF
NA,TRBJ1-3,NA,TRBV27,TGTGCCAGCAGCTCAGGGTTGGGCAGACCTGGAAACACCATATATTTT,CASSSGLGRPGNTIYF
NA,TRBJ2-6,NA,TRBV7-3,TGTGCCAGCAGCTTACCAGTGGCTGGGGCCAACGTCCTGACTTTC,CASSLPVAGANVLTF
NA,TRBJ2-3,NA,TRBV27,TGTGCCAGCAGGTCAGCTAAAATAAGCACAGATACGCAGTATTTT,CASRSAKISTDTQYF
TRBD2,TRBJ2-1,few,TRBV11-3,TGTGCCAGCAGCTTAGGAAGCGGGGGCTACAATGAGCAGTTCTTC,CASSLGSGGYNEQFF
NA,TRBJ2-3,NA,TRBV7-9,TGTGCCAGCAGCCCGTTACCAGGGTATGAATCAGATACGCAGTATTTT,CASSPLPGYESDTQYF
NA,TRBJ2-7,NA,TRBV5-6,TGTGCCAGCCTTATAAGCGAGCAGTACTTC,CASLISEQYF
TRBD1,TRBJ1-6,NA,TRBV12-3/TRBV12-4,TGTGCCAGCAGTTTAGGGCAGGGGGCTTCACCCCTCCACTTT,CASSLGQGASPLHF
NA,TRBJ1-1,NA,TRBV21-1,TGTGCCAGCAGGGGACAGGGGGATGCAGCTTTCTTT,CASRGQGDAAFF
NA,TRBJ2-7,few,TRBV7-9,TGTGCCAGCAGCCCCCGGGACAGCGGGTACGAGCAGTACTTC,CASSPRDSGYEQYF
TRBD2,TRBJ2-1,few,TRBV11-1,TGTGCCAGCAGCTTAGCCGCCACTGGGACTAGCATGCATGAGCAGTTCTTC,CASSLAATGTSMHEQFF